This T cell receptor (beta chain) was captured in a study of blood T cell repertoires in COVID-19. Study in general: Samples came from the United States, Italy and Spain, spanning acute and convalescent COVID-19. Sources were T cells, B-cell-depleted T cells, or PBMCs; the material itself was cDNA or gDNA.

The germline V gene has CDR1 SGHAT and CDR2 FQNNGV. V lost 3 bases, J lost 2 bases, and 3 bases stayed unmatched. CDR3 length equals 16 residues. In the original processing: Estimation of nucleated cell counts relied on the amplification of reference gene primers. Sequencing used immunoSEQ multiplex PCR; TCRdb keeps in-frame clones, though not all of them. The DNA gave D and trimming, while V, J and clone size come from that table. The profile shows some 80,000 clones, around 80% of them singletons. The sequence derives from a man older than 75 with acute or convalescent COVID-19. Source material: peripheral blood. The V gene is TRBV11-2, the J gene TRBJ2-1; 11 bases fit TRBD2. The CDR3 nucleotides read TGTGCCAGCAGCTTTAATAGCGGGGGGGCCTACAATGAGCAGTTCTTC. It specifies CASSFNSGGAYNEQFF.